The clone carrying this T cell receptor (beta chain) was counted once. No antigen is known for it. CD8 cells classed as naive were CD45RO-negative and positively selected for CCR7, excluding terminally differentiated effector memory CD45RA+ cells. Trimming stripped 2 bases from V and 5 bases from J, with 20 bases between. Looked up from germline, CDR1 is SGHRS and CDR2 is YFSETQ. This CDR3 has 16 residues. The data derive from a study of shared clonotypes between healthy human individuals. General study points: Relative to memory subsets, naive subsets generally showed larger estimated richness.

The assay used deep level. Clones were read by immunoSEQ multiplex PCR, and TCRdb kept only the in-frame ones, dropping some. Of around 2.1 million clones in the sample, approximately 94% were seen once. Material: naive CD8+ T cells from PBMCs. The V gene is TRBV5-1, the J gene TRBJ2-7, with D possibly being TRBD1 (5 bases). This receptor was identified in a man younger than 30 in good health. Some clones in this sample may be carry-over from other donors' samples. The CDR3 is CASSLVGAALRDEQYF. In DNA form, the CDR3 reads TGCGCCAGCAGCTTAGTTGGGGCAGCCTTACGGGACGAGCAGTACTTC. Full variable domain (remainder filled in from reference TRBV5-1 and TRBJ2-7): KAGVTQTPRYLIKTRGQQVTLSCSPISGHRSVSWYQQTPGQGLQFLFEYFSETQRNKGNFPGRFSGRQFSNSRSEMNVSTLELGDSALYLCASSLVGAALRDEQYFGPGTRLTVT.